This T cell receptor beta chain was found in a study of radiation and T cells in renal cell carcinoma. Study-wide points: Pretreatment tumor biopsies were lacking, so baseline clonotypes are unknown. Top tumor clonotypes rose in blood 2 weeks post-radiation, then contracted.

In the case of this clone: As yet, its antigen is unknown.

The time point here: blood 2 weeks post-SBRT. Treatment here: 15 Gy SBRT to primary tumor, nephrectomy 4 weeks later. Blood was sampled at baseline, 2 weeks and 4 weeks after SBRT. Germline CDR1 reads SGHTA; CDR2 reads FQGNSA. V shed 8 bases and J shed 8 bases, with 20 bases lying between them. The CDR3 is 14 amino acids. Using immunoSEQ multiplex PCR, the repertoire was profiled, and TCRdb retains in-frame clones only, with some absent. The sample includes roughly 130,000 clones, roughly 91% seen only once; the top ten take about 5%. The J gene is TRBJ2-3, the V gene TRBV7-2, with a tentative D call TRBD1 (5 bases). Material: blood, obtained from a patient whose treatment included radiotherapy and nephrectomy. The TCR sequence derives from a woman between 70 and 85 years old with renal cell carcinoma. The CDR3 bases are TGTGCCAGCGGAGACAGTGCCGTCCGTGGTACGCAGTATTTT. Its protein is CASGDSAVRGTQYF. The full variable domain, in which reference TRBV7-2 and TRBJ2-3 provide the parts outside the CDR3, is GAGVSQSPSNKVTEKGKDVELRCDPISGHTALYWYRQSLGQGLEFLIYFQGNSAPDKSGLPSDRFSAERTGGSVSTLTIQRTQQEDSAVYLCASGDSAVRGTQYFGPGTRLTVL.